The source of this TCR beta chain is a study of CD8 T cells in ankylosing spondylitis. This clonotype showed up many times. Antigen: not known. Findings and limits, study-wide: The study looked at matched synovial fluid samples from ankylosing spondylitis patients. Disease-linked clones were reported to be significantly enriched there. Those disease-linked clones were CD8+; they were also relatively rare in peripheral blood. Ankylosing spondylitis blood appeared to carry a characteristic TCR beta motif of roughly 8 highly homologous variants.

5'-RACE, quantitative and with molecular barcodes, yielded the TCR beta libraries. Via MiXCR, TCRdb re-called the 5' RACE reads, giving one row per CDR3 protein. The sample has 200,000 or so distinct CDR3 sequences; around a sixth are singletons. V shed 6 bases, J shed 5 bases, and the junction held 10 bases outside the gene matches. Germline CDR1 LNHDA, CDR2 SQIVND (reference sequence). CDR3 length: 15 amino acids. The rearrangement joins TRBV19 to TRBJ2-5; 9 positions match TRBD2. The sequenced sample consisted of blood, either unsorted or a sorted T cell fraction (not recorded which). The TCR was taken from a male donor under 30 with ankylosing spondylitis or in good health (not recorded which). The CDR3 protein is CASRGRREGPETQYF. The CDR3 DNA sequence: TGTGCCAGTAGGGGTAGGCGGGAGGGCCCGGAGACCCAGTACTTC.